The entry below gives a single TCR beta chain sequence along with its context. This sample was taken from a study of blood T cell repertoires in COVID-19. Overall study context: T cells, B-cell-depleted T cells, or PBMCs provided the cDNA or gDNA that served as material.

Recruits, aged about 18 to 95 years, lived in 25 or so US areas. Donors in Cohort 3 counted as recovered after two negative PCRs, clearance, or symptom resolution. Trimming shortened V by 2 bases and J by 4 bases, and 8 bases separated the two germline ends. Germline assignment: CDR1 SNHLY and CDR2 FYNNEI. This CDR3 is 13 amino acids long. In the original processing: Quantification of nucleated cells was approximated via reference gene primer amplification. TCRdb's table, derived via immunoSEQ multiplex PCR, lists solely in-frame clones and lacks some. For V, J and clone size, that table is used; D and trimming come from the DNA. This repertoire shows under 200,000 clones, about 80% found once; its top ten account for approximately 7.3%.

Sequenced: PBMCs or T cells enriched from blood (not recorded which). The genes are TRBV2 and TRBJ1-2; D ambiguous. The source is a man aged 50 or older who had recovered from COVID-19. The chain's CDR3 is CASSESRSYGYTF. The CDR3 DNA follows: TGTGCCAGCAGTGAATCGCGGAGCTATGGCTACACCTTC.